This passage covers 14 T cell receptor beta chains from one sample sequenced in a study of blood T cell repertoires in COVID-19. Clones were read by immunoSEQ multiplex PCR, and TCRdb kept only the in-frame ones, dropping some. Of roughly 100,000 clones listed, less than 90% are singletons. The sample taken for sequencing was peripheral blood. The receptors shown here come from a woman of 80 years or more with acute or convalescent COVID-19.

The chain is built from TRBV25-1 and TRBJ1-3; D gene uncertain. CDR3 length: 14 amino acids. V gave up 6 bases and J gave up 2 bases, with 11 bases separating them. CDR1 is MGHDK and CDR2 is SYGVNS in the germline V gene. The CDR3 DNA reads TGTGCCAGCAGGGCTTCCGCCGCTGGAAACACCATATATTTT. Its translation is CASRASAAGNTIYF.

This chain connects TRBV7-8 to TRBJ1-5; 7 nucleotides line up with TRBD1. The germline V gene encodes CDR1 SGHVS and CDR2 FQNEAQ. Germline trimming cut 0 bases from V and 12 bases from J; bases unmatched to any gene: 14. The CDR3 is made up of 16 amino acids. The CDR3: CASSLARGTAAGLQHF. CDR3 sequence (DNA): TGTGCCAGCAGCTTAGCCCGTGGGACAGCCGCGGGGCTCCAGCATTTT.

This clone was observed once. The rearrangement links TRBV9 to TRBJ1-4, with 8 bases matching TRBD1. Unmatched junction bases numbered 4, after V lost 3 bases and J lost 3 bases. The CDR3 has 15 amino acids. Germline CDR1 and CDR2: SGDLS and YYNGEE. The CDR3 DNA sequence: TGTGCCAGCAGCGGACAGGGGCGATCTAATGAAAAACTGTTTTTT. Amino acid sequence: CASSGQGRSNEKLFF.

CDR3 nucleotide sequence: TGTGCTACTAATTCGAACACCGGGGAGCTGTTTTTT. It translates to CATNSNTGELFF. This chain joins TRBV10-3 and TRBJ2-2; D is unclear. Germline V CDR1 and CDR2: ENHRY, SYGVKD. The CDR3 length is 12 residues.

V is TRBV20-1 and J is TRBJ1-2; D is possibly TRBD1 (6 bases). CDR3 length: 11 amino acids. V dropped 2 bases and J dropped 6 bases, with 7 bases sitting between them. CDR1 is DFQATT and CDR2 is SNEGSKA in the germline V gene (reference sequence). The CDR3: CSARQGNGYTF. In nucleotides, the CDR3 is TGCAGTGCTAGACAGGGGAATGGCTACACCTTC.

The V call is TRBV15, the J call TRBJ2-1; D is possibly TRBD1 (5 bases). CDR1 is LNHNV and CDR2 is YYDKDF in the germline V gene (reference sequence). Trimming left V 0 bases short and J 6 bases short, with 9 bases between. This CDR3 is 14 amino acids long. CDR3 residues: CATSRDTGTNEQFF. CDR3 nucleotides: TGTGCCACCAGCAGAGATACAGGAACCAATGAGCAGTTCTTC.

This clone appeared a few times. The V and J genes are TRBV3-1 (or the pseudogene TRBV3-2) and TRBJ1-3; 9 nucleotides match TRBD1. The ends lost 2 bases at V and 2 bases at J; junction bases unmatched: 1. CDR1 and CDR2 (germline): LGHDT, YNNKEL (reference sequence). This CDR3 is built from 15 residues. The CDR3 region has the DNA TGTGCCAGCAGCCAAAGGGACAGGGCTGGAAACACCATATATTTT. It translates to CASSQRDRAGNTIYF.

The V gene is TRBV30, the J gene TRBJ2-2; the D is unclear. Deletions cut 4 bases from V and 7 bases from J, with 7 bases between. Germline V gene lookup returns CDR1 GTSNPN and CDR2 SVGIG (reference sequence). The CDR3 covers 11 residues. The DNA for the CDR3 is TGTGCCTGGAACAGTCGCGGGGAGCTGTTTTTT. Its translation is CAWNSRGELFF. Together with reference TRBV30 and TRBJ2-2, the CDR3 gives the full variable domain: SQTIHQWPATLVQPVGSPLSLECTVEGTSNPNLYWYRQAAGRGLQLLFYSVGIGQISSEVPQNLSASRPQDRQFILSSKKLLLSDSGFYLCAWNSRGELFFGEGSRLTVL.

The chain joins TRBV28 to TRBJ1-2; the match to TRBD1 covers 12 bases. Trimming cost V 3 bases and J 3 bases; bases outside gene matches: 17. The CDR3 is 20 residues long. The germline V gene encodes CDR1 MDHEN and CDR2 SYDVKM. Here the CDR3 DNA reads TGTGCCAGCAGTTTGCCCCGCCCGCCCGGGACAGGGGGCGTAGACTATGGCTACACCTTC. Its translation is CASSLPRPPGTGGVDYGYTF.

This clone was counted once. CDR3 nucleotides: TGCGCCAGCAGGGTAAATCCAGGGAACACTGAAGCTTTCTTT. Amino acids: CASRVNPGNTEAFF. The chain is built from TRBV5-1 and TRBJ1-1; D is uncertain. This CDR3 spans 14 amino acids. Per germline, CDR1 SGHRS and CDR2 YFSETQ. V shed 5 bases and J shed 1 base, with 12 bases lying between them. The whole variable domain, filled in from reference TRBV5-1 and TRBJ1-1, reads KAGVTQTPRYLIKTRGQQVTLSCSPISGHRSVSWYQQTPGQGLQFLFEYFSETQRNKGNFPGRFSGRQFSNSRSEMNVSTLELGDSALYLCASRVNPGNTEAFFGQGTRLTVV.

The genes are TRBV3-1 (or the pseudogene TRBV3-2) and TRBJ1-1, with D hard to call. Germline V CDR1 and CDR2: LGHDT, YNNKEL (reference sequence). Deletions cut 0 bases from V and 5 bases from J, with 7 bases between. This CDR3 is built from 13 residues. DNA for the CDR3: TGTGCCAGCAGCCAAGATTCGAGGACTGAAGCTTTCTTT. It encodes CASSQDSRTEAFF.

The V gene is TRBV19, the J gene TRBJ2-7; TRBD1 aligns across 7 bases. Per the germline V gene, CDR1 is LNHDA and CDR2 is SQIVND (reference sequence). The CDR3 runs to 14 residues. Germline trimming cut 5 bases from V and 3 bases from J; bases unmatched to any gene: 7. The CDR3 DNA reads TGTGCCAGTAGTTCCCGGGACAGAAACTACGAGCAGTACTTC. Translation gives CASSSRDRNYEQYF.

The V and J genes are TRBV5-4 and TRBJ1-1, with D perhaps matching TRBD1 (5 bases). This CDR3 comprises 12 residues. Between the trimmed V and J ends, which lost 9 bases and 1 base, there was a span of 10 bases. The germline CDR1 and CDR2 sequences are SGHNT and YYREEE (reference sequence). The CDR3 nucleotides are TGTGCCACCATGACAGAGAACACTGAAGCTTTCTTT. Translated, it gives CATMTENTEAFF.

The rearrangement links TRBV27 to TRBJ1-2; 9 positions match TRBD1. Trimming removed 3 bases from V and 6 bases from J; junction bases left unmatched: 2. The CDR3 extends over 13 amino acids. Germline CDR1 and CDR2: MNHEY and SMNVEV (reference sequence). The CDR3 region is CASSFGTGNGYTF. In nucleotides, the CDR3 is TGTGCCAGCAGTTTTGGGACAGGGAATGGCTACACCTTC.